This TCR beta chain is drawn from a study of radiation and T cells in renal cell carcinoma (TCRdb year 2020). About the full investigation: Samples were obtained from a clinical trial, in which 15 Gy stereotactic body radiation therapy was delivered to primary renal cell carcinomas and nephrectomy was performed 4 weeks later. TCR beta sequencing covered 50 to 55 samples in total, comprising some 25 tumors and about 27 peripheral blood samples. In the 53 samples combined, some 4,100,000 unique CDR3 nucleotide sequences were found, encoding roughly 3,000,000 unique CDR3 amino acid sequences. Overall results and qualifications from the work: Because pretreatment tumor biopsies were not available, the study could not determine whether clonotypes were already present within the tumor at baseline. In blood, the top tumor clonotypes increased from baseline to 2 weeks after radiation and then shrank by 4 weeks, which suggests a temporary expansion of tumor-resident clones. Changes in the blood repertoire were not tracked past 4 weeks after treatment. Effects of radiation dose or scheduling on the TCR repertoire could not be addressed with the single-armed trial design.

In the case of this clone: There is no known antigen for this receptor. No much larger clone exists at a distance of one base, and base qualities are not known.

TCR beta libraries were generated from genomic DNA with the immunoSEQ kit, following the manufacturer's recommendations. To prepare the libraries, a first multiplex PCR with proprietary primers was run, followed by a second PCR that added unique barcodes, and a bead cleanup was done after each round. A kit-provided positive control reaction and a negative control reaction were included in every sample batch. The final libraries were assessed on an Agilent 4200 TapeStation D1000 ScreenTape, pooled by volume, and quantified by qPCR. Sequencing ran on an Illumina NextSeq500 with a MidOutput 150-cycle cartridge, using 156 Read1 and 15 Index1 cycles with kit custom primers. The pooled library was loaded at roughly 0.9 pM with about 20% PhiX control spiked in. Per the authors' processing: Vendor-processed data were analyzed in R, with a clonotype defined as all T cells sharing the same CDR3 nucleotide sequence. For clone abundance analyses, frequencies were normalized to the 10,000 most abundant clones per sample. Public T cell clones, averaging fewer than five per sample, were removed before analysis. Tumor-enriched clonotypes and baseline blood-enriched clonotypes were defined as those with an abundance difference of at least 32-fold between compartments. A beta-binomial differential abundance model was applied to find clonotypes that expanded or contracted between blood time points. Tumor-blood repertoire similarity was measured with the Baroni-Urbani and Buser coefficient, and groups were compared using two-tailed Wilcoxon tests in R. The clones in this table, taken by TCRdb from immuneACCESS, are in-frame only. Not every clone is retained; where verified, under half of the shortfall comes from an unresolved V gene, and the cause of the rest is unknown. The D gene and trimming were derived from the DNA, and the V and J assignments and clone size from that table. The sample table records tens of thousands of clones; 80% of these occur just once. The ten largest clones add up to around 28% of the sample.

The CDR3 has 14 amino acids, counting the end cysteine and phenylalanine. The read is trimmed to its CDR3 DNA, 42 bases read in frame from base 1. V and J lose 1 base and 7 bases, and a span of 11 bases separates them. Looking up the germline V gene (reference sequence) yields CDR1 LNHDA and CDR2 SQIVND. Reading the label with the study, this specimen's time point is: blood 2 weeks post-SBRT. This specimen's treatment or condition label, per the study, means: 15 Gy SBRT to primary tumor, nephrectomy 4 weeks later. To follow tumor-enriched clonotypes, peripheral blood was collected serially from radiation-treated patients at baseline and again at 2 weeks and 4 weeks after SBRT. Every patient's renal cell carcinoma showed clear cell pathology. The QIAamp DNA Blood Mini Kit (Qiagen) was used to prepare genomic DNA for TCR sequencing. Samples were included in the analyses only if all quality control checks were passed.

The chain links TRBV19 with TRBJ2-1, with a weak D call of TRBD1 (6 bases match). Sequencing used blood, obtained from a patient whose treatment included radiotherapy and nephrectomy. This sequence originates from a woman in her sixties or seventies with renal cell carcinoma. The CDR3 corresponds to CASSIGRGKNEQFF. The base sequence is TGTGCCAGTAGTATAGGCAGGGGTAAAAATGAGCAGTTCTTC. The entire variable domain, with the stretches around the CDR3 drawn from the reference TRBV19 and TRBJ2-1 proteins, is DGGITQSPKYLFRKEGQNVTLSCEQNLNHDAMYWYRQDPGQGLRLIYYSQIVNDFQKGDIAEGYSVSREKKESFPLTVTSAQKNPTAFYLCASSIGRGKNEQFFGPGTRLTVL.